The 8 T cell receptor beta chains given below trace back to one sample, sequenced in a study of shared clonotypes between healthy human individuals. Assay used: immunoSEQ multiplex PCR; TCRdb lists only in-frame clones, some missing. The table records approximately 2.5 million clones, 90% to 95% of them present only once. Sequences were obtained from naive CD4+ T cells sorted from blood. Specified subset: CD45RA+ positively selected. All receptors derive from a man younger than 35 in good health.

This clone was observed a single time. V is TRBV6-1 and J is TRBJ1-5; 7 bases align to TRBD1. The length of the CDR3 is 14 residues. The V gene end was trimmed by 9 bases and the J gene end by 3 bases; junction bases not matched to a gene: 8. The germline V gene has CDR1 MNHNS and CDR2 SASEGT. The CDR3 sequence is CASVKTGFNQPQHF. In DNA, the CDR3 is TGTGCCAGTGTTAAGACAGGGTTCAATCAGCCCCAGCATTTT.

The chain's CDR3 is CASSPVTTGQQETQYF. In DNA form, the CDR3 reads TGCGCCAGCAGCCCCGTAACTACCGGCCAACAAGAGACCCAGTACTTC. The rearrangement uses TRBV5-1 and TRBJ2-5; D is undetermined. The germline V and J ends were trimmed by 4 bases and 2 bases, with 18 bases remaining between them. The CDR3 loop spans 16 amino acids. The germline V gene encodes CDR1 SGHRS and CDR2 YFSETQ. The variable domain in full, completed from reference TRBV5-1 and TRBJ2-5, reads KAGVTQTPRYLIKTRGQQVTLSCSPISGHRSVSWYQQTPGQGLQFLFEYFSETQRNKGNFPGRFSGRQFSNSRSEMNVSTLELGDSALYLCASSPVTTGQQETQYFGPGTRLLVL.

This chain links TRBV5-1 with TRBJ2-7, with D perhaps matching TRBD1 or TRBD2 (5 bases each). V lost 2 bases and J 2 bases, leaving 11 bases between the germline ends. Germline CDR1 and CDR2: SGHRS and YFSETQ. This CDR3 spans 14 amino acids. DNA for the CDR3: TGCGCCAGCAGCTTATACGGGGCCACCTACGAGCAGTACTTC. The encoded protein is CASSLYGATYEQYF.

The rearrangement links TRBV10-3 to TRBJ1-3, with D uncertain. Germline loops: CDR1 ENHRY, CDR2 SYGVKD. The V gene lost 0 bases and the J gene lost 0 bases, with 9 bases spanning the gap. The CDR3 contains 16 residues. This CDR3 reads CAISESMGLSGNTIYF. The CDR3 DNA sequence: TGTGCCATCAGTGAGTCTATGGGCCTCTCTGGAAACACCATATATTTT.

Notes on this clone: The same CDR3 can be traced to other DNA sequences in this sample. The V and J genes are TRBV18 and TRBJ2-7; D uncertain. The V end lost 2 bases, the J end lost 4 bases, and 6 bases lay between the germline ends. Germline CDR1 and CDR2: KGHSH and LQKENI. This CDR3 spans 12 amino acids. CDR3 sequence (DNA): TGTGCCAGCTCACCAAATTCTTACGAGCAGTACTTC. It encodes CASSPNSYEQYF.

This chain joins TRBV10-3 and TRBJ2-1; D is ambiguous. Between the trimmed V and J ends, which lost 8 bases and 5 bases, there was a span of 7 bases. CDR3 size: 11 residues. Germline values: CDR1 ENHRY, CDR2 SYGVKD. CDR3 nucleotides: TGTGCCATCGGTAAGAACAATGAGCAGTTCTTC. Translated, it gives CAIGKNNEQFF.

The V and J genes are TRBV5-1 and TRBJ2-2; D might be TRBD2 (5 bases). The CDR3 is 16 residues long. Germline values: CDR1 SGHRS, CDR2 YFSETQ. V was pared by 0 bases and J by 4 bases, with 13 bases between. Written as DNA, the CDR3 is TGCGCCAGCAGCTTGGACGTCATTGGGAGCACCGGGGAGCTGTTTTTT. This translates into CASSLDVIGSTGELFF.

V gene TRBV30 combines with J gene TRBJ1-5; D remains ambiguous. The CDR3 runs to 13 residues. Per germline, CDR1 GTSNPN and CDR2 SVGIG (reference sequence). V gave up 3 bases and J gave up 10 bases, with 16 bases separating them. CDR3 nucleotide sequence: TGTGCCTGGAGCCCCTCACCGCCAGTCCCCCAGCATTTT. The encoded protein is CAWSPSPPVPQHF.